The entry that follows covers one TCR beta chain sequence. This CDR3 region has 14 residues. Germline V gives CDR1 MGHRA, CDR2 YSYEKL. Trimming removed 3 bases at V and 4 bases at J, with 9 bases between. This record belongs to a study of cytomegalovirus exposure and HLA in healthy donors. PCR used 60 Vbeta primers and 13 Jbeta primers. The repertoire was sequenced with immunoSEQ multiplex PCR; TCRdb's copy has only in-frame clones and lacks some. The sample consists of 150,000 or so clones, roughly 76% of them appearing once. This clonotype was sampled from a young woman in good health and CMV-seropositive. Sequences were obtained from PBMCs. The rearrangement joins TRBV4-1 to TRBJ2-2; D gene unclear. The DNA of the CDR3 is TGCGCCAGCAGCCACCTTCCTTTCACCGGGGAGCTGTTTTTT. Its protein is CASSHLPFTGELFF.